The text below deals with one TCR beta chain. Antigen unknown. The data belong to a study of cytomegalovirus exposure and HLA in healthy donors. Study findings and constraints: A later analysis revealed that TCR association rates differed between HLA loci, peaking at DRB1 and bottoming out at HLA-C.

The PCR ran on 60 Vbeta and 13 Jbeta primers. Repertoires were generated with immunoSEQ multiplex PCR, while TCRdb's copy carries only in-frame clones and drops some. The sample records under 200,000 clones, more than 65% being singletons. The sample consisted of PBMCs. This receptor was obtained from a man aged 25-45 years in good health and CMV-seronegative.

The CDR3 is CASSQEMPARRGNSYEQYF. The CDR3 DNA is TGCGCCAGCAGCCAAGAGATGCCGGCCCGGCGGGGGAACTCCTACGAGCAGTACTTC. This sequence joins TRBV4-3 and TRBJ2-7; 7 bases line up with TRBD2. The V segment lost 0 bases and the J segment 0 bases; nucleotides outside the gene matches: 14. The CDR3 covers 19 residues. Per germline, CDR1 LGHNA and CDR2 YSLEER.